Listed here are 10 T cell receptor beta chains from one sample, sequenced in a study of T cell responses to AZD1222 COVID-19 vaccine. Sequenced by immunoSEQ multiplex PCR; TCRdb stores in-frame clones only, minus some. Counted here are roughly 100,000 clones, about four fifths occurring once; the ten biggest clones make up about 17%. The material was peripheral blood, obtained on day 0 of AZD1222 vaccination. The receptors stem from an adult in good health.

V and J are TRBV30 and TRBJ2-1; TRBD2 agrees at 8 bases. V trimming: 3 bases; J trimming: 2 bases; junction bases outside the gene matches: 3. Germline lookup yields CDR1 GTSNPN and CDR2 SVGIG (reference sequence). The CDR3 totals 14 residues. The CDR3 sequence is CAWSGGDTYNEQFF. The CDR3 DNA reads TGTGCCTGGAGCGGGGGGGACACCTACAATGAGCAGTTCTTC. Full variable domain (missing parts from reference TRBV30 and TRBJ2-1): SQTIHQWPATLVQPVGSPLSLECTVEGTSNPNLYWYRQAAGRGLQLLFYSVGIGQISSEVPQNLSASRPQDRQFILSSKKLLLSDSGFYLCAWSGGDTYNEQFFGPGTRLTVL.

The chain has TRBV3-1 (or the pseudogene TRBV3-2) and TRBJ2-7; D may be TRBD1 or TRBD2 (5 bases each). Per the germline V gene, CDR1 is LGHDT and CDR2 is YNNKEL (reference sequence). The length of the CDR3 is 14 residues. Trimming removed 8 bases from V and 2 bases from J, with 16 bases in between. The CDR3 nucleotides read TGTGCCAGCGTGGGCACCGGGGCTCCCTACGAGCAGTACGTC. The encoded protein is CASVGTGAPYEQYV.

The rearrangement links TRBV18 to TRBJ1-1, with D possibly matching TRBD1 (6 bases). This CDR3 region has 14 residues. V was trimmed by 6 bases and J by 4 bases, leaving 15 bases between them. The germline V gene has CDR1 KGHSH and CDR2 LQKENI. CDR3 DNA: TGTGCCAGCTCGGGGGAGGGAGGGGGCACTGAAGCTTTCTTT. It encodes CASSGEGGGTEAFF.

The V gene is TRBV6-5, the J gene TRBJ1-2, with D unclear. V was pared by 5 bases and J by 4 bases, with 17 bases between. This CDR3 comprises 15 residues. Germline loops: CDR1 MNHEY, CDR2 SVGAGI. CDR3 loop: CASSLDRRLGYGYTF. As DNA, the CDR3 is TGTGCCAGCAGTCTGGACCGGCGTCTCGGCTATGGCTACACCTTC.

The CDR3 region is CSVEGQGVGDTQYF. The CDR3 bases are TGCAGCGTTGAAGGGCAGGGTGTGGGAGATACGCAGTATTTT. This chain joins TRBV29-1 and TRBJ2-3, with a possible D match to TRBD1 (5 bases). CDR1 and CDR2 from the germline V gene are SQVTM and ANQGSEA. This CDR3 region has 14 residues. V was shortened by 1 base and J by 5 bases, with 13 bases between the two germline ends.

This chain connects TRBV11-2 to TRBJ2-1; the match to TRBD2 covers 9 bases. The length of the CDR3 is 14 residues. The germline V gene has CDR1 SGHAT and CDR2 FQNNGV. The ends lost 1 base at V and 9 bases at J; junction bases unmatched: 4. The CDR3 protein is CASSLVGLAGEQFF. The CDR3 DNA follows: TGTGCCAGCAGCTTAGTGGGACTAGCCGGTGAGCAGTTCTTC.

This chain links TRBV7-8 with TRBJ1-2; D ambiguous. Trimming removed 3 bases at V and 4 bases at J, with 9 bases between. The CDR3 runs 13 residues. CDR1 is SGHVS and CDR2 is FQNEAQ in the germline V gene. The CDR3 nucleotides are TGTGCCAGCAGCTTTTTGTCCTCCTATGGCTACACCTTC. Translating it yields CASSFLSSYGYTF.

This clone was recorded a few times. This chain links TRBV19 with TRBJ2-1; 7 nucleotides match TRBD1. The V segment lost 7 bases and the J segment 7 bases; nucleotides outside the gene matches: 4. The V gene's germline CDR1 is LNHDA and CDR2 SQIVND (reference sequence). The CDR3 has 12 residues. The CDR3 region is CASTGGKNEQFF. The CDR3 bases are TGTGCCAGTACAGGGGGTAAAAATGAGCAGTTCTTC.

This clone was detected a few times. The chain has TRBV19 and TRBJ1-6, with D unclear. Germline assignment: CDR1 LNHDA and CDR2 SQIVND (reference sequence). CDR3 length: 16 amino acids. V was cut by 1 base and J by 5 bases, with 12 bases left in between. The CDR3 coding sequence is TGTGCCAGTAGTATAGCCGTGGACCGAGATAATTCACCCCTCCACTTT. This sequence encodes CASSIAVDRDNSPLHF.

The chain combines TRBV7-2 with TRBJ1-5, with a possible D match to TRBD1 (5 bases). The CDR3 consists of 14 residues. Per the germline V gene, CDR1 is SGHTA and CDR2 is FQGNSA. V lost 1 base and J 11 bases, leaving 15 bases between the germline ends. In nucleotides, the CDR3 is TGTGCCAGCAGCTTAGGAAACACAGGCCCGGCCCAGCATTTT. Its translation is CASSLGNTGPAQHF.